The sequence of this TCR beta chain was determined in a study of preoperative IRX-2 immunotherapy in early breast cancer (dated by TCRdb to between 2018 and 2021). The CDR3 spans 15 residues, from the cysteine through the phenylalanine. The retained sequence is limited to the CDR3, 45 bases, with the frame set at the first base. Trimming at the junction amounts to 2 bases on V and 0 bases on J, and the germline ends lie 11 bases apart. CDR1 is given as GTSNPN and CDR2 as SVGIG, both from the germline V gene (reference sequence). With respect to this clone: Its antigen remains unidentified. No base quality values were provided; no much bigger clone lies one nucleotide off.

The method was the immunoSEQ multiplex PCR assay. TCRdb took over this immuneACCESS table, retaining in-frame rearrangements with V and J assigned. Such tables are incomplete; in checked studies, under half of the missing clones stem from an unresolved V gene, and the remainder is unexplained. Counted in this sample were approximately 98,000 clones; more than 80% of them appeared once. The ten largest clones capture over 2% of the sample. What this sample's treatment or condition label stands for: preoperative locoregional IRX-2 cytokine immunotherapy. The samples were obtained from a phase Ib study that tested preoperative, locoregional IRX-2 cytokine immunotherapy designed to prime immune responses. Donors were patients with early-stage breast cancer who received IRX-2 before surgery.

Sequences were derived from tumor tissue, sampled after IRX-2 immunotherapy. This chain is built from TRBV30 and TRBJ1-3, with the D gene not confidently named. The clonotype originates from a human donor with breast cancer. The nucleotide sequence is TGTGCCTGGAGTCTGGGCGAAACCTCTGGAAACACCATATATTTT. It codes for CAWSLGETSGNTIYF.